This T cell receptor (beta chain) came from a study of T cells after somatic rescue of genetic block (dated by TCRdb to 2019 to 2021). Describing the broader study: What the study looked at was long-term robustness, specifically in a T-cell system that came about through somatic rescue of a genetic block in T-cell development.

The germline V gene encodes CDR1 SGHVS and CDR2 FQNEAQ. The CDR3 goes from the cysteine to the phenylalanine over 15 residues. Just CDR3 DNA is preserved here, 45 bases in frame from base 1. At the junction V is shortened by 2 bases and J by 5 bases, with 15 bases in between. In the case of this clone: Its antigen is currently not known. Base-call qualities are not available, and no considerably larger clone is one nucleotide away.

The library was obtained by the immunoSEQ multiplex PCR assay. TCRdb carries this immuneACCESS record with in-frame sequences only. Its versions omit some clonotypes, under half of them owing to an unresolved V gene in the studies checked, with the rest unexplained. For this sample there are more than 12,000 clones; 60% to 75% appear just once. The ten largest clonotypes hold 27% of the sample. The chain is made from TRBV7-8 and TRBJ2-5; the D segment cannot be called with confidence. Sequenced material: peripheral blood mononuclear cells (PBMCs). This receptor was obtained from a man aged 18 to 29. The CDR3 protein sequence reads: CASSLYQKPPETQYF. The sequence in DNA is TGTGCCAGCAGCTTATATCAGAAACCCCCGGAGACCCAGTACTTC. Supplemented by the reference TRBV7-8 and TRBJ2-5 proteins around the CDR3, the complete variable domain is GAGVSQSPRYKVAKRGQDVALRCDPISGHVSLFWYQQALGQGPEFLTYFQNEAQLDKSGLPSDRFFAERPEGSVSTLKIQRTQQEDSAVYLCASSLYQKPPETQYFGPGTRLLVL.